This T cell receptor beta chain emerged from a study of T-cell memory formation after mild COVID-19. A remark on this clonotype: Its antigen is as yet unknown.

Whole-study results and caveats: Those CD4+ clones that contracted were mainly in CM and EM (CD8+ ones in EMRA). In pre-infection memory, a portion of responding clones appeared, which suggested that cross-reactive memory joined. Later expanders leaned CD4+, whereas clones that contracted between day 15 and 85 were balanced CD4/CD8.

Trimming shortened V by 6 bases and J by 8 bases, and 14 bases separated the two germline ends. Germline V CDR1 and CDR2: SNHLY, FYNNEI. This CDR3 region has 12 residues. Constant-segment primers served in 5'RACE that generated TCR alpha and TCR beta cDNA libraries bearing sample barcodes and UMIs. TCRdb reanalysed the 5' RACE reads using MiXCR and keeps one entry per CDR3 protein. The table has more than 200,000 distinct CDR3 sequences, about a sixth seen once. The sequenced material came from PBMCs or a T cell subset sorted from them (not recorded which). This chain uses TRBV2 with TRBJ2-7; the D is unclear. This TCR came from a young man who had mild COVID-19 (a few samples of this study predate the infection). Cell type and time point are not known. CDR3 in amino acids: CASRGPSAKQYF. The CDR3 coding sequence is TGTGCCAGCAGAGGCCCCTCGGCCAAGCAGTACTTC.